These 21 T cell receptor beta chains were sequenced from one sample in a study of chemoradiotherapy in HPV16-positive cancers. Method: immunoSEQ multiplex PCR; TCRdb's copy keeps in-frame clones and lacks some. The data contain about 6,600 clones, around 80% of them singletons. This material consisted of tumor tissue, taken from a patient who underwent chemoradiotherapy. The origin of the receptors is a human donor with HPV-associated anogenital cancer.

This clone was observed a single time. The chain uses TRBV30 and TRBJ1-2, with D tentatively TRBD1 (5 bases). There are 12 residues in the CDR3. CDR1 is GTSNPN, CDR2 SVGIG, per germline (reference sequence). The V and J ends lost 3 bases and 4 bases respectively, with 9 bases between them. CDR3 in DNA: TGTGCCTGGAGGAGGGGTGTCTATGGCTACACCTTC. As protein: CAWRRGVYGYTF.

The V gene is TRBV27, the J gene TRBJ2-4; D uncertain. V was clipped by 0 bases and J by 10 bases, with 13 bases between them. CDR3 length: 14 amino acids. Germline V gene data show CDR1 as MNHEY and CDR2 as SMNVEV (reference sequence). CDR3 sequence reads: CASSLSGSQGIQYF. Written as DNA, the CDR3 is TGTGCCAGCAGTTTATCGGGCTCCCAAGGAATTCAGTACTTC.

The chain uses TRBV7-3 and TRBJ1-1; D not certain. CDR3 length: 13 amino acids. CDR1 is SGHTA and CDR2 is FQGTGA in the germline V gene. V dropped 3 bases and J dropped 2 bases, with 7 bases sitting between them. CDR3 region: CASSFNSNTEAFF. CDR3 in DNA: TGTGCCAGCAGCTTTAACAGCAACACTGAAGCTTTCTTT.

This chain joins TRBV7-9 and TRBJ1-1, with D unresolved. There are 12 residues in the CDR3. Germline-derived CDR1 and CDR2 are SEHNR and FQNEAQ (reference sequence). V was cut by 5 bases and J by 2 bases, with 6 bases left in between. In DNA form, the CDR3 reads TGTGCCAGCAGCCCACTTAACACTGAAGCTTTCTTT. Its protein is CASSPLNTEAFF.

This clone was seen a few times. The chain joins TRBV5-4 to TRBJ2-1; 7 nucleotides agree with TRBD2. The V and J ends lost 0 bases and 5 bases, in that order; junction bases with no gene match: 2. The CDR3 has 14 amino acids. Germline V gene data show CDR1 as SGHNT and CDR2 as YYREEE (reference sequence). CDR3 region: CASSLGLANNEQFF. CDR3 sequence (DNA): TGTGCCAGCAGCTTGGGACTAGCCAACAATGAGCAGTTCTTC.

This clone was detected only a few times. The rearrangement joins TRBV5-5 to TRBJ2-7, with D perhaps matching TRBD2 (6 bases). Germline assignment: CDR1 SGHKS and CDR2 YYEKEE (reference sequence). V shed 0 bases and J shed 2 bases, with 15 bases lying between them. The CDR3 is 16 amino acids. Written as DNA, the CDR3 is TGTGCCAGCAGCTTGGAGTTAAAGGGACTGCCCTACGAGCAGTACTTC. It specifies CASSLELKGLPYEQYF. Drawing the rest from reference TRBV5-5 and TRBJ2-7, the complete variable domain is DAGVTQSPTHLIKTRGQQVTLRCSPISGHKSVSWYQQVLGQGPQFIFQYYEKEERGRGNFPDRFSARQFPNYSSELNVNALLLGDSALYLCASSLELKGLPYEQYFGPGTRLTVT.

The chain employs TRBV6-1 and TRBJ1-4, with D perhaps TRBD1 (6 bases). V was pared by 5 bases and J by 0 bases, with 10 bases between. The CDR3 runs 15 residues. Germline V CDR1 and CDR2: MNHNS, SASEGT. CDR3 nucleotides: TGTGCCAGCAGTCAACAGGGATCAACTAATGAAAAACTGTTTTTT. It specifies CASSQQGSTNEKLFF.

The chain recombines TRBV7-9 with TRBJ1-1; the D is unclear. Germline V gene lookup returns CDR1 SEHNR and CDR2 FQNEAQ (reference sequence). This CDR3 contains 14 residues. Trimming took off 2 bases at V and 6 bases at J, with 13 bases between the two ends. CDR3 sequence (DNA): TGTGCCAGCAGCTTAATGGGCCCGCCGGCTGAAGCTTTCTTT. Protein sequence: CASSLMGPPAEAFF.

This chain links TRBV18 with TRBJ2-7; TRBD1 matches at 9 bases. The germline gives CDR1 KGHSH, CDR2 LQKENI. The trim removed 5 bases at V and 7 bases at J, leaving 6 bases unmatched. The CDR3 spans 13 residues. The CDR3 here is CASSSQGAREQYF. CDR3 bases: TGTGCCAGCTCATCACAGGGGGCGCGGGAGCAGTACTTC.

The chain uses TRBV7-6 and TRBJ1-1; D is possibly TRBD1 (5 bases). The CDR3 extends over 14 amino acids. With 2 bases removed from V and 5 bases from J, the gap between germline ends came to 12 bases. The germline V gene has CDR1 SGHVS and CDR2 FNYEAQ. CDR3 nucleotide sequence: TGTGCCAGCAGCTTAAAGGGGCGGATGACTGAAGCTTTCTTT. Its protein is CASSLKGRMTEAFF. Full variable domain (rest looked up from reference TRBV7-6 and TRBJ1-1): GAGVSQSPRYKVTKRGQDVALRCDPISGHVSLYWYRQALGQGPEFLTYFNYEAQQDKSGLPNDRFSAERPEGSISTLTIQRTEQRDSAMYRCASSLKGRMTEAFFGQGTRLTVV.

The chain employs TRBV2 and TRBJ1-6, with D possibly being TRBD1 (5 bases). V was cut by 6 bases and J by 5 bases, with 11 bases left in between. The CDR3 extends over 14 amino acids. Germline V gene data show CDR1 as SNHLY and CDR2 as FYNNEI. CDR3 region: CASREGPNNSPLHF. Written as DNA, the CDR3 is TGTGCCAGCAGAGAGGGACCCAATAATTCACCCCTCCACTTT.

The CDR3 nucleotides are TGTGCCAGCAGTCCGGGACAGGGATTCACCGGGGAGCTGTTTTTT. Translating it yields CASSPGQGFTGELFF. The V gene is TRBV6-4, the J gene TRBJ2-2, with 9 bases matching TRBD1. This CDR3 has 15 residues. Germline trimming cut 5 bases from V and 4 bases from J; bases unmatched to any gene: 5. Per germline, CDR1 MRHNA and CDR2 SNTAGT.

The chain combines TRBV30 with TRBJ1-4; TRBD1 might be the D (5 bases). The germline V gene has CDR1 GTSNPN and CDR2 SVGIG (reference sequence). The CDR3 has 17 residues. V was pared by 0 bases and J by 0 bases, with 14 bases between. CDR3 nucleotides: TGTGCCTGGAGTGTTTTTCTGGGACCTGCAACTAATGAAAAACTGTTTTTT. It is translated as CAWSVFLGPATNEKLFF.

The CDR3 region has the DNA TGCGCCAGCAGCTTGGAAGGAAAGAGCGCAGATACGCAGTATTTT. Protein product: CASSLEGKSADTQYF. The rearrangement uses TRBV5-1 and TRBJ2-3; D remains ambiguous. The CDR3 totals 15 residues. CDR1 SGHRS and CDR2 YFSETQ come from the germline V gene. V was cut by 0 bases and J by 4 bases, with 12 bases left in between.

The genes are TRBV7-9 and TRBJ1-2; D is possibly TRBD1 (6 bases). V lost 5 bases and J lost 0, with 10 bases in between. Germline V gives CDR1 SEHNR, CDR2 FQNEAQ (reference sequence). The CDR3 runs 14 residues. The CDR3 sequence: CASSPGAANYGYTF. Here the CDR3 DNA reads TGTGCCAGCAGCCCAGGGGCTGCTAACTATGGCTACACCTTC.

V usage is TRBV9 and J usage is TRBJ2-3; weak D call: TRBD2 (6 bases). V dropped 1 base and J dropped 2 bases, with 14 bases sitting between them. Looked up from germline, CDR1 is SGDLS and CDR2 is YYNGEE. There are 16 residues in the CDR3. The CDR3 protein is CASSVLGGRDTDTQYF. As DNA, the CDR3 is TGTGCCAGCAGCGTACTCGGAGGGCGAGACACAGATACGCAGTATTTT.

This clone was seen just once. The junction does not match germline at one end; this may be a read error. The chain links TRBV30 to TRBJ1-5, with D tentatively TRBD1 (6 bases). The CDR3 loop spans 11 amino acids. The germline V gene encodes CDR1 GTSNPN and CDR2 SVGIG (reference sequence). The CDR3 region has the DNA TGTGCCTGGGGCTTAGGACAGCACCAGCATTTT. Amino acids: CAWGLGQHQHF.

CDR3 DNA: TGTGCCAGCAGTGGGCCAGGGGGCGGTGATCAGCCCCAGCATTTT. This codes for CASSGPGGGDQPQHF. This chain uses TRBV2 with TRBJ1-5, with TRBD1 matching 8 bases. The germline gives CDR1 SNHLY, CDR2 FYNNEI. The ends lost 4 bases at V and 5 bases at J; junction bases unmatched: 7. The CDR3 length is 15 residues.

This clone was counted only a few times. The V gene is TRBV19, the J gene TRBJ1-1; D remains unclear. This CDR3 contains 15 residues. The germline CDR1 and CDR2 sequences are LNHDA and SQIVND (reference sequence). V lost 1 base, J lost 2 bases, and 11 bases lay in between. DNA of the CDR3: TGTGCCAGTAGTATAGTAGGCGGTGGTAACACTGAAGCTTTCTTT. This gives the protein CASSIVGGGNTEAFF.

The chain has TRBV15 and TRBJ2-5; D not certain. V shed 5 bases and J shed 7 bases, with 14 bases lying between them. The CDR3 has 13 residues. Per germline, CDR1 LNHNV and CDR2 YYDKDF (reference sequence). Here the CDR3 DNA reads TGTGCCACCAGCCCCGGCCTGTCGGGGACCCAGTACTTC. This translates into CATSPGLSGTQYF.

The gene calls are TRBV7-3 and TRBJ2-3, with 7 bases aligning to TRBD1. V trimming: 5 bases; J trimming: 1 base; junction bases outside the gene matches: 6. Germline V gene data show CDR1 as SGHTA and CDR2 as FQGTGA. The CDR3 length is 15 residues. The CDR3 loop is CASSPVGGRTDTQYF. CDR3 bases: TGTGCCAGCAGCCCCGTAGGGGGCCGCACAGATACGCAGTATTTT.